The 30 T cell receptor beta chains below come from one sample, sequenced in a study of shared clonotypes between healthy human individuals. Clones were sequenced by immunoSEQ multiplex PCR, and TCRdb holds only the in-frame ones, with some missing. The table has about 2.3 million clones, roughly 93% seen once. Sequencing was done on a sample of naive CD4+ T cells from PBMCs. The subset here: CD45RA+ positively selected. These receptors were taken from a man younger than 35 in good health. Some clones in this sample may be carry-over from other donors' samples.

V usage is TRBV5-5 and J usage is TRBJ2-7; 7 nucleotides align to TRBD2. Germline V lookup: CDR1 SGHKS, CDR2 YYEKEE (reference sequence). The CDR3 is 15 residues long. Trimming removed 2 bases from V and 6 bases from J; junction bases left unmatched: 11. For the CDR3, the DNA is TGTGCCAGCAGCTTTTCGGGGGGACTCGTTCTCGAGCAGTACTTC. Residues: CASSFSGGLVLEQYF.

In its sample, this clone was seen once. The rearrangement uses TRBV19 and TRBJ1-4; D gene uncertain. Trimming took 6 bases from V and 7 from J, leaving 15 bases between them. Germline V gene sequence: CDR1 LNHDA, CDR2 SQIVND (reference sequence). This CDR3 spans 14 amino acids. The CDR3 region is CASSLRRVGEKLFF. CDR3 bases: TGTGCCAGTAGCCTCCGGAGGGTCGGTGAAAAACTGTTTTTT.

The chain has TRBV5-1 and TRBJ1-6; 10 bases map to TRBD1. From germline, CDR1 is SGHRS and CDR2 YFSETQ. V shed 0 bases and J 4 bases; nucleotides not matched to a gene: 4. The CDR3 consists of 17 residues. CDR3 sequence (DNA): TGCGCCAGCAGCTTGGGGACAGGGGGTGATTATAATTCACCCCTCCACTTT. This encodes CASSLGTGGDYNSPLHF.

The chain uses TRBV19 and TRBJ1-2, with 9 bases lining up with TRBD1. Germline loops: CDR1 LNHDA, CDR2 SQIVND (reference sequence). This CDR3 has 13 amino acids. J lost 7 bases, V lost 3 bases, and 3 bases had no gene match. In nucleotides, the CDR3 is TGTGCCAGTAGTATGGACAGGGGATCTGGCTACACCTTC. The encoded protein is CASSMDRGSGYTF.

The chain carries TRBV11-2 and TRBJ2-3; D perhaps matches TRBD2 (6 bases). Trimming pared 5 bases from V and 8 bases from J, leaving 17 bases between. Germline CDR1 reads SGHAT; CDR2 reads FQNNGV. The CDR3 is 14 amino acids. For the CDR3, the DNA is TGTGCCAGCAGCCTAACCGCCTCCGGGGGTACGCAGTATTTT. This translates into CASSLTASGGTQYF.

The rearrangement joins TRBV7-8 to TRBJ1-1; D gene uncertain. CDR1 is SGHVS and CDR2 is FQNEAQ in the germline V gene. The V end lost 5 bases, the J end lost 0 bases, and 10 bases lay between the germline ends. The CDR3 has 14 amino acids. The DNA of the CDR3 is TGTGCCAGCAGCCCCGTACCCCTGAACACTGAAGCTTTCTTT. Its protein is CASSPVPLNTEAFF.

The rearrangement links TRBV7-2 to TRBJ1-2; D uncertain. The germline CDR1 and CDR2 sequences are SGHTA and FQGNSA. V gave up 0 bases and J gave up 8 bases, with 10 bases separating them. CDR3 length: 13 residues. CDR3 DNA: TGTGCCAGCAGCTTAGCCCCGGGCCGGGGCTACACCTTC. This translates into CASSLAPGRGYTF.

This clone was found once. V and J are TRBV30 and TRBJ2-7, with D perhaps TRBD1 or TRBD2 (5 bases each). CDR3 length: 12 residues. V was cut by 0 bases and J by 10 bases, with 13 bases left in between. Germline CDR1 GTSNPN, CDR2 SVGIG (reference sequence). The CDR3 bases are TGTGCCTGGAGTGTATTGGGGACCGTTCAGTACTTC. Amino acid sequence: CAWSVLGTVQYF.

V and J are TRBV6-5 and TRBJ1-1, with no clear D. The CDR3 length is 15 residues. Germline V gene lookup returns CDR1 MNHEY and CDR2 SVGAGI. Deletions cut 5 bases from V and 4 bases from J, with 17 bases between. The CDR3 nucleotides are TGTGCCAGCAGTCTCTTGGGGAGGACGAGCACTGAAGCTTTCTTT. This sequence encodes CASSLLGRTSTEAFF.

The chain recombines TRBV7-9 with TRBJ2-6, with unresolved D. CDR3 length: 15 amino acids. In germline, CDR1 is SEHNR, CDR2 FQNEAQ (reference sequence). Deletions cut 2 bases from V and 1 base from J, with 6 bases between. In nucleotides, the CDR3 is TGTGCCAGCAGCTTATTTGTATCTGGGGCCAACGTCCTGACTTTC. Its translation: CASSLFVSGANVLTF.

This chain uses TRBV6-5 with TRBJ2-7; D may be TRBD1 or TRBD2 (6 bases each). The CDR3 contains 16 residues. V lost 2 bases and J 7 bases, leaving 21 bases between the germline ends. CDR1 is MNHEY and CDR2 is SVGAGI in the germline V gene. This CDR3 reads CASSYRSGALGKEQYF. CDR3 DNA: TGTGCCAGCAGTTACAGATCGGGGGCCCTCGGGAAGGAGCAGTACTTC.

The rearrangement joins TRBV4-3 to TRBJ2-5; a possible D gene is TRBD1 (6 bases). The DNA end is a closer match to TRBJ2-7, so the J assignment may be wrong. The CDR3 is 15 residues long. From germline, CDR1 is LGHNA and CDR2 YSLEER. Written as DNA, the CDR3 is TGCGCCAGCAGCCAAGAGAGACAGGAGTTATACGAGCAGTACTTC. Translated, it gives CASSQERQELYEQYF.

J is TRBJ1-5 and V is TRBV18; TRBD1 matches 9 bases. The CDR3 has 18 residues. The germline CDR1 and CDR2 sequences are KGHSH and LQKENI. After removal of 0 bases from V and 1 base from J, the junction contained 7 bases not matched to a gene. CDR3 in DNA: TGTGCCAGCTCACCACCGGGACAGGGAAGGGGAAGCAATCAGCCCCAGCATTTT. Protein product: CASSPPGQGRGSNQPQHF.

The chain links TRBV5-1 to TRBJ2-7; no firm D call. Germline V gene data show CDR1 as SGHRS and CDR2 as YFSETQ. The CDR3 has 13 amino acids. V was shortened by 2 bases and J by 2 bases, with 8 bases between the two germline ends. The CDR3 spells CASSFAATYEQYF. CDR3 in DNA: TGCGCCAGCAGCTTCGCGGCAACCTACGAGCAGTACTTC.

The rearrangement links TRBV7-8 to TRBJ1-5, with TRBD1 identical over 10 bases. Trimming took 5 bases from V and 1 from J; bases not matched to a gene: 2. The CDR3 is 15 amino acids. The germline V gene has CDR1 SGHVS and CDR2 FQNEAQ. The CDR3 bases are TGTGCCAGCAGCGGGGGACAGGGGAGCAATCAGCCCCAGCATTTT. Its protein is CASSGGQGSNQPQHF. Full variable domain (outside the CDR3, taken from reference TRBV7-8 and TRBJ1-5): GAGVSQSPRYKVAKRGQDVALRCDPISGHVSLFWYQQALGQGPEFLTYFQNEAQLDKSGLPSDRFFAERPEGSVSTLKIQRTQQEDSAVYLCASSGGQGSNQPQHFGDGTRLSIL.

This chain connects TRBV2 to TRBJ2-1, with TRBD2 matching 14 bases. The CDR3 consists of 16 residues. Germline-derived CDR1 and CDR2 are SNHLY and FYNNEI. J was trimmed by 8 bases and V by 5 bases; bases with no gene match: 8. CDR3 loop: CASSKTGTSGSDEQFF. Written as DNA, the CDR3 is TGTGCCAGCAGTAAAACCGGGACTAGCGGGAGTGATGAGCAGTTCTTC.

The V call is TRBV27, the J call TRBJ2-1; D is tentatively TRBD1 or TRBD2 (5 bases each). V lost 6 bases to trimming and J lost 7 bases, with 13 bases between them. The CDR3 spans 13 residues. The germline V gene has CDR1 MNHEY and CDR2 SMNVEV (reference sequence). The CDR3 bases are TGTGCCAGCAGGGAGCTAGGGACGAATGAGCAGTTCTTC. Amino acid sequence: CASRELGTNEQFF.

V gene TRBV19 combines with J gene TRBJ2-1, with 7 positions matching TRBD2. This CDR3 is 17 amino acids long. V lost 6 bases, J lost 5 bases, and 16 bases stayed unmatched. Per the germline V gene, CDR1 is LNHDA and CDR2 is SQIVND (reference sequence). The CDR3 nucleotides are TGTGCCAGTAGCCTCTCGACGGCTAGCGGAATGCACAATGAGCAGTTCTTC. Amino acids: CASSLSTASGMHNEQFF.

This chain links TRBV18 with TRBJ2-7; D is uncertain. The V and J ends lost 2 bases and 0 bases respectively, with 11 bases between them. This CDR3 spans 15 amino acids. Per germline, CDR1 KGHSH and CDR2 LQKENI. The CDR3 spells CASSPMARHSYEQYF. The CDR3 DNA is TGTGCCAGCTCACCAATGGCGAGGCACTCCTACGAGCAGTACTTC.

The genes are TRBV29-1 and TRBJ2-7; D possibly uses TRBD1 or TRBD2 (7 bases each). Per germline, CDR1 SQVTM and CDR2 ANQGSEA. The V end was cut by 7 bases, the J end by 6 bases, with 16 bases between. The CDR3 covers 12 residues. DNA of the CDR3: TGCAGCGCCAGGGGGGAGGGCGGCGAGCAGTACTTC. This sequence encodes CSARGEGGEQYF.

V and J are TRBV28 and TRBJ1-2, with 8 bases that match TRBD1. CDR3 length: 13 amino acids. Germline loops: CDR1 MDHEN, CDR2 SYDVKM. V lost 7 bases and J lost 4; bases outside the gene matches: 5. CDR3 residues: CASTDRGSYGYTF. The CDR3 region has the DNA TGTGCCAGCACCGACAGGGGCAGCTATGGCTACACCTTC.

This chain joins TRBV6-5 and TRBJ2-7; D might be TRBD1 or TRBD2, each matching 7 bases. Trimming removed 2 bases at V and 5 bases at J, with 16 bases between. The germline gives CDR1 MNHEY, CDR2 SVGAGI. The CDR3 is 15 amino acids. For the CDR3, the DNA is TGTGCCAGCAGTTACCGCGGGGGACAGTTCGACGAGCAGTACTTC. This gives the protein CASSYRGGQFDEQYF.

This clone showed up just once. The chain combines TRBV2 with TRBJ2-1; D not certain. Germline V gene sequence: CDR1 SNHLY, CDR2 FYNNEI. The CDR3 has 14 amino acids. Trimming removed 4 bases from V and 4 bases from J, with 11 bases in between. CDR3 loop: CASSGISPYNEQFF. The CDR3 DNA is TGTGCCAGCAGTGGGATCTCCCCGTACAATGAGCAGTTCTTC.

The V and J genes are TRBV5-1 and TRBJ2-2, with 12 bases aligning to TRBD2. Losses at the gene ends were 0 bases for V and 1 base for J; bases not matched to a gene: 7. The CDR3 is made up of 19 amino acids. Germline V lookup: CDR1 SGHRS, CDR2 YFSETQ. The CDR3, as DNA: TGCGCCAGCAGCTTGGCCGTCGCTAGCGGGAGGGTGAACACCGGGGAGCTGTTTTTT. Translated, it gives CASSLAVASGRVNTGELFF.

As DNA, the CDR3 is TGTGCCAGCAGTTTATTGTCTAGCGGGAGGGGTGATACGCAGTATTTT. Translating it yields CASSLLSSGRGDTQYF. The gene calls are TRBV27 and TRBJ2-3, with 12 bases matching TRBD2. The CDR3 sequence is 16 residues long. The V gene end was trimmed by 1 base and the J gene end by 6 bases; junction bases not matched to a gene: 5. CDR1 MNHEY and CDR2 SMNVEV come from the germline V gene (reference sequence).

Turning to this clone: Other DNA sequences in this sample translate to the same CDR3. The chain uses TRBV9 and TRBJ2-1, with TRBD2 matching over 8 bases. This CDR3 region has 16 residues. Germline V CDR1 and CDR2: SGDLS, YYNGEE. V was clipped by 1 base and J by 3 bases; unmatched bases: 6. The CDR3 sequence is CASSVTGTSNYNEQFF. CDR3 in DNA: TGTGCCAGCAGCGTAACCGGGACTAGTAACTACAATGAGCAGTTCTTC. Full variable domain (remainder filled in from reference TRBV9 and TRBJ2-1): DSGVTQTPKHLITATGQRVTLRCSPRSGDLSVYWYQQSLDQGLQFLIQYYNGEERAKGNILERFSAQQFPDLHSELNLSSLELGDSALYFCASSVTGTSNYNEQFFGPGTRLTVL.

The CDR3 DNA is TGTGCCAGCAGCCAAGTGAGCGTAAGCTCCTACAATGAGCAGTTCTTC. It specifies CASSQVSVSSYNEQFF. The chain joins TRBV4-2 to TRBJ2-1; no clear D gene. The CDR3 contains 16 residues. With 1 base removed from V and 0 bases from J, the gap between germline ends came to 10 bases. Looked up from germline, CDR1 is LGHNA and CDR2 is YNFKEQ.

The V gene is TRBV5-1, the J gene TRBJ2-1; maybe TRBD1 (7 bases). This CDR3 contains 14 residues. From germline, CDR1 is SGHRS and CDR2 YFSETQ. Trimming cost V 0 bases and J 7 bases, with 11 bases left between them. The CDR3 is CASSLVSGGNEQFF. The CDR3 DNA reads TGCGCCAGCAGCTTGGTTTCAGGGGGGAATGAGCAGTTCTTC.

The chain combines TRBV18 with TRBJ2-1; unclear D gene. This CDR3 has 12 amino acids. V lost 5 bases, J lost 1 base, and 3 bases lay in between. Germline CDR1 and CDR2: KGHSH and LQKENI. The CDR3 region is CASSLSYNEQFF. The CDR3 coding sequence is TGTGCCAGCTCATTGTCCTACAATGAGCAGTTCTTC.

J is TRBJ1-2 and V is TRBV6-1; D not certain. Germline V gives CDR1 MNHNS, CDR2 SASEGT. The CDR3 contains 14 residues. Between the trimmed V and J ends, which lost 8 bases and 12 bases, there was a span of 25 bases. This CDR3 reads CASLDREGRRSDTF. Written as DNA, the CDR3 is TGTGCCAGCCTAGACCGGGAGGGAAGGAGAAGTGACACCTTC.